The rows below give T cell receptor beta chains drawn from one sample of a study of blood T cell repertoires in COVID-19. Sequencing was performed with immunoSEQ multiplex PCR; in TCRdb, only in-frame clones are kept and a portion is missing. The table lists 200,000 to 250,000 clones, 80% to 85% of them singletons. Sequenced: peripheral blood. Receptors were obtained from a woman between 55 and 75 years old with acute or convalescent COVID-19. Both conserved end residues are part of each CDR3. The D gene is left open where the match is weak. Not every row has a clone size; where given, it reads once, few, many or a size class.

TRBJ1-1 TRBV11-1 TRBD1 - CASSSGQGHTEAFF TGTGCCAGCAGCTCGGGACAGGGTCACACTGAAGCTTTCTTT
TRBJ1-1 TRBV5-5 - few CASSLATGNTEAFF TGTGCCAGCAGCTTGGCCACAGGGAACACTGAAGCTTTCTTT
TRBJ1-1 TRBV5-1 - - CASSLAGVVNTEAFF TGCGCCAGCAGCTTGGCCGGGGTCGTGAACACTGAAGCTTTCTTT
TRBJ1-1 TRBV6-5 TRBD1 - CASTGGTGANTEAFF TGTGCCAGCACCGGAGGGACAGGGGCGAACACTGAAGCTTTCTTT
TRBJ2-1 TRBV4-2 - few CASSQDQGRGRNEQFF TGTGCCAGCAGCCAAGATCAGGGCCGCGGCCGCAATGAGCAGTTCTTC
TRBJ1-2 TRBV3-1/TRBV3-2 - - CASSRATGEYGYTF TGTGCCAGCAGCCGAGCGACAGGTGAATATGGCTACACCTTC
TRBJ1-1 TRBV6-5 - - CASSYEAGDTEAFF TGTGCCAGCAGTTACGAGGCAGGGGACACTGAAGCTTTCTTT
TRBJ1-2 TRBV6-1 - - CASSEFMTDRIYGYTF TGTGCCAGCAGTGAATTCATGACAGACCGAATCTATGGCTACACCTTC
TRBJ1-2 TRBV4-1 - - CASSQTDPPYGYTF TGCGCCAGCAGCCAGACAGACCCTCCTTATGGCTACACCTTC
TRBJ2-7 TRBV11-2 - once CASSLGQRTNYEQYF TGTGCCAGCAGCCTAGGACAGCGAACTAACTACGAGCAGTACTTC
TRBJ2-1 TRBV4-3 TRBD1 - CASSHHPRGTGEQFF TGCGCCAGCAGCCATCACCCCAGGGGGACCGGTGAGCAGTTCTTC
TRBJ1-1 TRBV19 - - CASSIVVSQNTEAFF TGTGCCAGTAGTATAGTTGTCAGTCAGAACACTGAAGCTTTCTTT
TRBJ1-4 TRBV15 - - CATSRATTGPNEKLFF TGTGCCACCAGCAGGGCTACTACAGGGCCTAATGAAAAACTGTTTTTT
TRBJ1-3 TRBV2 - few CASSVGGRKGDGTIYF TGTGCCAGCAGTGTGGGAGGAAGGAAGGGCGATGGCACCATATATTTT
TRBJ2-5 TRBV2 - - CASTQGETQYF TGTGCCAGCACTCAGGGAGAGACCCAGTACTTC
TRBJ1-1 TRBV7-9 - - CASSSMTGNTEAFF TGTGCCAGCAGCTCTATGACAGGGAACACTGAAGCTTTCTTT
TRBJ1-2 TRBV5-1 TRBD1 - CASSNPNRGGGYTF TGCGCCAGCAGCAACCCTAACAGGGGCGGTGGCTACACCTTC
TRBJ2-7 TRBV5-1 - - CASSLAVQASSYEQYF TGCGCCAGCAGCTTGGCCGTCCAGGCCAGCTCCTACGAGCAGTACTTC
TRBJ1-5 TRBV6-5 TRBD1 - CASSRGQDNQPQHF TGTGCCAGCAGTCGGGGACAGGACAATCAGCCCCAGCATTTT
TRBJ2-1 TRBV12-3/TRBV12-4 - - CASSQPLGNEQFF TGTGCCAGCAGTCAACCCCTCGGCAATGAGCAGTTCTTC
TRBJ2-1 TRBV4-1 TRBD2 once CASSPTSGGANEQFF TGCGCCAGCAGCCCGACTAGCGGGGGGGCGAATGAGCAGTTCTTC
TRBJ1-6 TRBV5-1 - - CASSLDTNNSPLHF TGCGCCAGCAGCTTGGACACAAATAATTCACCCCTCCACTTT
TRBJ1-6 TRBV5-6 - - CASSLGAKPASPLHF TGTGCCAGCAGCTTGGGGGCAAAACCGGCTTCACCCCTCCACTTT
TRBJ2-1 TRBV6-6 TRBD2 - CASSLRTSEQFF TGTGCCAGCAGTCTACGGACTAGCGAGCAGTTCTTC
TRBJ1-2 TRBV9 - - CASSVQGLGYTF TGTGCCAGCAGCGTACAGGGCCTGGGCTACACCTTC
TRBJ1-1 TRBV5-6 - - CASSPFIGGYTEAFF TGTGCCAGCAGCCCCTTTATAGGGGGTTACACTGAAGCTTTCTTT